This T cell receptor beta chain was found in a study of shared clonotypes between healthy human individuals. Whole-study results and caveats: Depth was large, yet rarefaction showed that sorted-subset sequencing was incomplete. Naive subsets, compared against memory subsets, generally had larger estimated richness values.

Notes on this clone: The antigen is unknown.

In germline, CDR1 is MNHEY, CDR2 SMNVEV (reference sequence). V was clipped by 1 base and J by 2 bases, with 11 bases between them. This CDR3 contains 15 residues. Using immunoSEQ multiplex PCR, the repertoire was profiled, and TCRdb retains in-frame clones only, with some absent. The sample holds more than 2 million clones, over 85% seen once. This receptor was obtained from a man aged 18 to 30 in good health. The V call is TRBV27, the J call TRBJ1-2; the D gene is possibly TRBD1 (5 bases). The sample taken for sequencing was naive CD4+ T cells sorted from blood. The subset denotes: CD45RA+ positively selected. The CDR3 sequence is CASSLLGRANYGYTF. The CDR3 nucleotides read TGTGCCAGCAGTTTATTAGGCAGGGCAAACTATGGCTACACCTTC.